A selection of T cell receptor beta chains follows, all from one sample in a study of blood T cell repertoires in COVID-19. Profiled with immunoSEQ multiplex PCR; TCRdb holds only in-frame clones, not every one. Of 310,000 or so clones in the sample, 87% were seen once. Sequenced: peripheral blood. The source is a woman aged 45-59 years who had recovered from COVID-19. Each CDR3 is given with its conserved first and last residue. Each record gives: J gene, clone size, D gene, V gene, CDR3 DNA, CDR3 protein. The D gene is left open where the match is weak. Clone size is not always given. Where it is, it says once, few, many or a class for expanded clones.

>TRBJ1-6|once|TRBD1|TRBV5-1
TGCGCCAGCAGCAGTCCGGGACAGGGAGGTTCACCCCTCCACTTT
CASSSPGQGGSPLHF
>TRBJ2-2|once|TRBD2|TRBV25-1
TGTGCCAGCAGTGATTCTGGCGGGGGGAACACCGGGGAGCTGTTTTTT
CASSDSGGGNTGELFF
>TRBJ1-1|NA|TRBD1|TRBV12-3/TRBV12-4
TGTGCCAGCAGTTTGCCAGGGGGCACTGAAGCTTTCTTT
CASSLPGGTEAFF
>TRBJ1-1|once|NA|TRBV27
TGTGCCAGCAGTTTAAGTCGGGGGGGGAACACTGAAGCTTTCTTT
CASSLSRGGNTEAFF
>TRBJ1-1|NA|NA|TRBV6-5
TGTGCCAGCAGTTTCCGAAGGGGGTATAATGAAGCTTTCTTT
CASSFRRGYNEAFF
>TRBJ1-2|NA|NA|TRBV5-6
TGTGCCAGCAGCCGTCCGGGAGGGCTCAACTATGGCTACACCTTC
CASSRPGGLNYGYTF
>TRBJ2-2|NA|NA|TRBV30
TGTGCCTTCACGGATGGGCCGGTGCCCACCGGGGAGCTGTTTTTT
CAFTDGPVPTGELFF
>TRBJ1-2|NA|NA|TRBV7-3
TGTGCCAGCAGCTTATTGGGAGGCTATGGCTACACCTTC
CASSLLGGYGYTF
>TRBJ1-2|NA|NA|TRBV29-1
TGCAGCGCAAGGAGTAGAGGGATGGACTATGGCTACACCTTC
CSARSRGMDYGYTF
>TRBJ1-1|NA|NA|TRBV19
TGTGCCAGTAGTCGGAGGGTTATGAACACTGAAGCTTTCTTT
CASSRRVMNTEAFF
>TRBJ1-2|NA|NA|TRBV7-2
TGTGCCAGCAGCTTACTGGTCATTCTAAGTAGCTACACCTTC
CASSLLVILSSYTF